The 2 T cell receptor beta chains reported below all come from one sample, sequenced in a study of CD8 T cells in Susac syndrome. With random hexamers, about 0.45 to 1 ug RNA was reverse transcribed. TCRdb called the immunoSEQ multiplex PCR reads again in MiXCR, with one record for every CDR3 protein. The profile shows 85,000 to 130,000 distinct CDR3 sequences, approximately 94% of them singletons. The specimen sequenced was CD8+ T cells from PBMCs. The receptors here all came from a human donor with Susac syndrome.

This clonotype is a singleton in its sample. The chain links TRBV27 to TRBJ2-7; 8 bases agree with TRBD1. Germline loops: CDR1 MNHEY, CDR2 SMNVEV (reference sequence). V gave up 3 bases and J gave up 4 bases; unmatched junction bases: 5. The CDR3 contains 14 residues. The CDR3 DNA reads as TGTGCCAGCAGTTTCGGGACAGGATTGTACGAGCAGTACTTC. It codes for CASSFGTGLYEQYF.

Here the CDR3 DNA reads TGCAGTGCTAGAGGGAACCGGACAGGGGCGTATAGCAATCAGCCCCAGCATTTT. It is translated as CSARGNRTGAYSNQPQHF. V gene TRBV20-1 combines with J gene TRBJ1-5; 9 positions match TRBD1. V gave up 1 base and J gave up 0 bases; unmatched junction bases: 10. The CDR3 runs 18 residues. From germline, CDR1 is DFQATT and CDR2 SNEGSKA (reference sequence).